What follows are 15 T cell receptor beta chains derived from one specimen sequenced in a study of blood T cell repertoires in COVID-19. Clones were sequenced by immunoSEQ multiplex PCR, and TCRdb holds only the in-frame ones, with some missing. The sample consists of about 63,000 clones, approximately 87% of them appearing once. The sequencing sample was made of peripheral blood. These receptors originate from a man between 45 and 60 years old with active COVID-19.

The chain joins TRBV4-1 to TRBJ2-7, with a possible D match to TRBD2 (5 bases). The CDR3 is 15 residues long. The germline V gene has CDR1 MGHRA and CDR2 YSYEKL. Trimming left V 0 bases short and J 2 bases short, with 11 bases between. The CDR3 bases are TGCGCCAGCAGCCAAGACCTAGCAGCCACCTACGAGCAGTACTTC. Protein sequence: CASSQDLAATYEQYF.

CDR3 loop: CASSYSGLVGGEQYF. CDR3 DNA sequence: TGTGCCAGCAGTTACTCGGGACTAGTTGGGGGCGAGCAGTACTTC. The chain carries TRBV6-2 or TRBV6-3 and TRBJ2-7; TRBD2 aligns across 8 bases. In germline, CDR1 is MNHEY, CDR2 SVGEGT. The CDR3 is 15 amino acids. J gave up 6 bases and V 0 bases, and 7 bases lay outside the gene matches.

This chain joins TRBV4-2 and TRBJ2-5, with D perhaps TRBD2 (6 bases). From germline, CDR1 is LGHNA and CDR2 YNFKEQ. CDR3 length: 13 amino acids. V was cut by 0 bases and J by 4 bases, with 6 bases left in between. CDR3 nucleotides: TGTGCCAGCAGCCAAGACGGGGGAGAGACCCAGTACTTC. Amino acid sequence: CASSQDGGETQYF.

This sequence joins TRBV4-1 and TRBJ1-1, with D possibly being TRBD1 (6 bases). Germline V gene lookup returns CDR1 MGHRA and CDR2 YSYEKL. This CDR3 region has 13 residues. Trimming shortened V by 0 bases and J by 7 bases, and 9 bases separated the two germline ends. The CDR3 region is CASSQDFRGEAFF. In DNA, the CDR3 is TGCGCCAGCAGCCAAGATTTCAGGGGTGAAGCTTTCTTT.

The chain's CDR3 is CASSLEGRLREGTDTQYF. The CDR3 region has the DNA TGCGCCAGCAGCTTGGAGGGGCGTTTGCGGGAGGGGACAGATACGCAGTATTTT. The chain recombines TRBV5-1 with TRBJ2-3; 9 nucleotides agree with TRBD2. The junction had 11 bases not matched to a gene; V was cut back by 0 bases and J by 3 bases. This CDR3 is 18 amino acids long. Germline CDR1 reads SGHRS; CDR2 reads YFSETQ.

This chain joins TRBV5-1 and TRBJ1-1; the D gene is possibly TRBD1 (5 bases). CDR3 length equals 17 residues. V shed 0 bases and J shed 2 bases, with 17 bases lying between them. The V gene's germline CDR1 is SGHRS and CDR2 YFSETQ. The CDR3 loop is CASSLDGHLEINTEAFF. CDR3 coding DNA: TGCGCCAGCAGCTTGGACGGACACCTAGAAATAAACACTGAAGCTTTCTTT.

This clone was observed a single time. The chain uses TRBV6-5 and TRBJ1-5; maybe TRBD1 (5 bases). This CDR3 is 15 amino acids long. Germline values: CDR1 MNHEY, CDR2 SVGAGI. The V and J ends lost 4 bases and 6 bases respectively, with 16 bases between them. The CDR3 coding sequence is TGTGCCAGCAGTTTCCGGGAGATCGGGGGTCAGCCCCAGCATTTT. Its translation: CASSFREIGGQPQHF.

The chain carries TRBV19 and TRBJ1-4, with 7 bases identical to TRBD1. CDR3 length equals 14 residues. The germline CDR1 and CDR2 sequences are LNHDA and SQIVND (reference sequence). With V trimmed by 6 bases and J by 0 bases, 1 base remained unmatched. DNA for the CDR3: TGTGCCAGTAGGGGGACAGCAACTAATGAAAAACTGTTTTTT. Amino acids: CASRGTATNEKLFF. Based on the CDR3 plus reference TRBV19 and TRBJ1-4, the full variable domain is DGGITQSPKYLFRKEGQNVTLSCEQNLNHDAMYWYRQDPGQGLRLIYYSQIVNDFQKGDIAEGYSVSREKKESFPLTVTSAQKNPTAFYLCASRGTATNEKLFFGSGTQLSVL.

The chain couples TRBV28 to TRBJ1-1; D gene uncertain. Deletions cut 6 bases from V and 1 base from J, with 15 bases between. Germline CDR1 reads MDHEN; CDR2 reads SYDVKM. The CDR3 is 15 residues long. CDR3 nucleotides: TGTGCCAGCAGCCCTCCGGGATTGACGAACACTGAAGCTTTCTTT. Residues: CASSPPGLTNTEAFF.

The CDR3 DNA reads as TGTGCCAGCAGCTTAGGAGGGGAGGGTGGCTACACCTTC. As protein: CASSLGGEGGYTF. The rearrangement joins TRBV7-3 to TRBJ1-2, with a possible D match to TRBD1 (5 bases). Between the trimmed V and J ends, which lost 2 bases and 7 bases, there was a span of 11 bases. The germline CDR1 and CDR2 sequences are SGHTA and FQGTGA. CDR3 length: 13 amino acids.

The chain employs TRBV5-6 and TRBJ2-5, with D unclear. V dropped 0 bases and J dropped 2 bases, with 5 bases sitting between them. Germline V gene sequence: CDR1 SGHDT, CDR2 YYEEEE. This CDR3 has 13 residues. The CDR3 region is CASSLGSQETQYF. The CDR3 nucleotides are TGTGCCAGCAGCTTGGGTAGTCAAGAGACCCAGTACTTC.

The chain is built from TRBV11-3 and TRBJ1-2, with 9 bases aligning to TRBD1. The V gene's germline CDR1 is SGHNT and CDR2 YENEEA. With V trimmed by 1 base and J by 3 bases, 3 bases remained unmatched. The CDR3 totals 15 residues. CDR3 amino acids: CASSLGRDRDYGYTF. CDR3 DNA sequence: TGTGCCAGCAGCTTAGGAAGGGACAGGGACTATGGCTACACCTTC.

CDR3 protein: CASSNIAGRYELEQFF. CDR3 in DNA: TGTGCCAGCAGCAACATTGCGGGGAGGTATGAACTTGAGCAGTTCTTC. The chain employs TRBV21-1 and TRBJ2-1; the table names TRBD2, a call not compared with the DNA. TRBV21-1 is a pseudogene locus. The CDR3 contains 16 residues.

V usage is TRBV24-1 and J usage is TRBJ1-5; D remains unclear. This CDR3 region has 16 residues. CDR1 KGHDR and CDR2 SFDVKD come from the germline V gene. With 2 bases removed from V and 6 bases from J, the gap between germline ends came to 16 bases. The CDR3 DNA reads TGTGCCACCAGTGATTCCCAGCGAGGGCCGCGTCAGCCCCAGCATTTT. This codes for CATSDSQRGPRQPQHF.

V is TRBV7-9 and J is TRBJ1-4, with D uncertain. CDR1 is SEHNR and CDR2 is FQNEAQ in the germline V gene (reference sequence). The CDR3 is 15 residues long. The ends were cut back, 1 base at V and 3 bases at J, with 9 bases in the middle. The CDR3 DNA reads TGTGCCAGCAGCTTAGATCCCGGGGCTAATGAAAAACTGTTTTTT. Encoded protein: CASSLDPGANEKLFF.